The sequence of this TCR beta chain was determined in a study of molecular identifiers for immune sequencing clone quantification. Findings and caveats of the study: One cell's worth of spiked Jurkat TCR RNA was reportedly detectable among approximately 1 million naive cells. Over 98% of effector molecules, but under 1% in naive cells, were held by clones with more than 20 RNA copies.

Ten or more counts support this clonotype. Its specificity is unknown. Making the bulk TCR libraries relied on previously described methods and listed TCR primers. TCRdb redid the calling of the PCR reads with MiXCR, one entry per CDR3 protein. In the table there are just under 650,000 distinct CDR3 sequences, nearly 20% of which are singletons. The CDR3 length is 17 residues. Germline V CDR1 and CDR2: MNHEY, SMNVEV (reference sequence). V was clipped by 6 bases and J by 4 bases, with 23 bases between them. The sorting of naive CD8 T cells used the CD8+CD4-CCR7+CD45RA+ phenotype. The sequence derives from a human donor in good health. Some libraries in this study had Jurkat cell RNA spiked in. This sequence joins TRBV27 and TRBJ2-3; unclear D gene. The sample taken for sequencing was naive CD8+ T cells from blood, with Jurkat cell RNA spiked in. Subset given: FACS-sorted CD8+CD4-CCR7+CD45RA+ naive T cells. The CDR3 loop is CASSASGAGWKSDTQYF. The CDR3 region has the DNA TGTGCCAGCAGCGCATCGGGCGCCGGGTGGAAATCAGATACGCAGTATTTT.